The clone carrying this T cell receptor (beta chain) was counted a single time. Some clones are missing from TCRdb's copy, which holds only in-frame ones; the method was immunoSEQ multiplex PCR. This sample has under 80,000 clones, with about 95% found just once. Germline V gene data show CDR1 as SGHRS and CDR2 as YFSETQ. The junction had 9 bases not matched to a gene; V was cut back by 4 bases and J by 1 base. The CDR3 is made up of 16 amino acids. These data belong to a study of T cell changes during pregnancy in multiple sclerosis. Source: peripheral blood, taken in the third trimester of pregnancy. The TCR originated in a female donor with multiple sclerosis, enrolled in a pregnancy study. The V call is TRBV5-1, the J call TRBJ2-5, with 8 bases identical to TRBD2. The CDR3 loop is CASSVRRLASQETQYF. The DNA for the CDR3 is TGCGCCAGCAGCGTTCGTCGACTAGCGTCCCAAGAGACCCAGTACTTC.